This T cell receptor (beta chain) was profiled in a study of T cells in Graves' hyperthyroidism and ophthalmopathy. TCR beta CDR3 regions were amplified from RNA. The TCR CDR3 was amplified in a first-round RT-PCR using the HTBI primer set. In TCRdb, the multiplex PCR reads were re-called with MiXCR into one record per CDR3 protein. The sample includes roughly 800,000 distinct CDR3 sequences, about 38% seen only once; the top ten take approximately 10%. Regarding this clonotype: The antigen remains undetermined.

CDR1 MNHNY and CDR2 SVGAGI come from the germline V gene (reference sequence). This CDR3 has 14 amino acids. Trimming left V 7 bases short and J 4 bases short, with 16 bases between. Regarding the study as a whole: From stable hyperthyroidism, ophthalmopathy was separated by a 13 V-J model.

The authors deemed Graves' hyperthyroidism stable absent ophthalmopathy progression within 18 months. Lactation, pregnancy, other autoimmune disease or uncontrolled infection excluded patients. The sequenced material came from blood. The chain recombines TRBV6-6 with TRBJ1-1; D may be TRBD1 (5 bases). The source of this sequence is a man younger than 30 with Graves' hyperthyroidism. CDR3 DNA sequence: TGTGCCAGCACCGAAAGGGGCTCGAGCACTGAAGCTTTCTTT. It encodes CASTERGSSTEAFF.